The 22 T cell receptor beta chains below all came from one sample that was sequenced in a study of Ad26.COV2.S vaccination and SARS-CoV-2 variants. The data were produced by immunoSEQ multiplex PCR, yet TCRdb's version contains in-frame clones alone and is incomplete. The data show around 270,000 clones, 87% seen once. Treatment noted: around 19 received Ad26.COV2.S at low or high dose, single or two shots; about 5 received placebo; per-sample allocation not given. Sampling was done on day 63 after the first vaccine or placebo injection. Sample: peripheral blood, taken in a trial of Ad26.COV2.S vaccine versus placebo. All receptors come from a person between 18 and 59 years old who received the Ad26.COV2.S COVID-19 vaccine or a placebo.

The chain combines TRBV6-5 with TRBJ2-1; D gene uncertain. The CDR3 loop spans 13 amino acids. Germline V gives CDR1 MNHEY, CDR2 SVGAGI. V gave up 2 bases and J gave up 8 bases, with 10 bases separating them. The CDR3: CASSYPPNDEQFF. CDR3 nucleotides: TGTGCCAGCAGTTACCCCCCAAACGATGAGCAGTTCTTC.

The V and J genes are TRBV15 and TRBJ1-2; D might be TRBD1 (6 bases). CDR1 and CDR2 (germline): LNHNV, YYDKDF (reference sequence). This CDR3 has 14 amino acids. With 0 bases removed from V and 8 bases from J, the gap between germline ends came to 13 bases. The DNA for the CDR3 is TGTGCCACCAGCAGAGAGAAGAGGGGGGAAGGCTACACCTTC. Its protein product is CATSREKRGEGYTF.

V and J are TRBV5-1 and TRBJ2-2, with 10 nucleotides matching TRBD2. The length of the CDR3 is 16 residues. Germline V gene sequence: CDR1 SGHRS, CDR2 YFSETQ. Unmatched junction bases numbered 6, after V lost 2 bases and J lost 5 bases. The CDR3 region has the DNA TGCGCCAGCAGCTTTGTAGCGGGAGGAGGGACCGGGGAGCTGTTTTTT. The encoded protein is CASSFVAGGGTGELFF.

The CDR3 DNA is TGTGCCAGCATTCTGCAGGGGAGGAGCAATCAGCCCCAGCATTTT. It translates to CASILQGRSNQPQHF. V is TRBV6-5 and J is TRBJ1-5; a weak D match, TRBD1 (6 bases). The V gene's germline CDR1 is MNHEY and CDR2 SVGAGI. CDR3 length: 15 amino acids. Trimming stripped 7 bases from V and 1 base from J, with 14 bases between.

The V gene is TRBV3-1 (or the pseudogene TRBV3-2), the J gene TRBJ1-1; 8 nucleotides align to TRBD1. The CDR3 contains 14 residues. The trim removed 6 bases at V and 5 bases at J, leaving 8 bases unmatched. Germline-derived CDR1 and CDR2 are LGHDT and YNNKEL (reference sequence). The CDR3 protein is CASRRRQGITEAFF. CDR3 DNA: TGTGCCAGCAGACGAAGACAGGGGATAACTGAAGCTTTCTTT.

This rearrangement joins TRBV5-4 to TRBJ2-5; TRBD1 is a possible D gene (5 bases). The CDR3 has 14 residues. Germline-derived CDR1 and CDR2 are SGHNT and YYREEE (reference sequence). V was cut by 5 bases and J by 5 bases, with 16 bases left in between. CDR3 coding DNA: TGTGCCAGCAGAGGAAGGGGCGTAGGCGAGACCCAGTACTTC. It is translated as CASRGRGVGETQYF.

The CDR3 DNA sequence: TGTGCCAGCAGCTTAGAGAGGGGGGGGCTAGCAAACCTTTACAATGAGCAGTTCTTC. This translates into CASSLERGGLANLYNEQFF. The V gene is TRBV7-2, the J gene TRBJ2-1; D perhaps matches TRBD2 (7 bases). This CDR3 is built from 19 residues. Germline CDR1 reads SGHTA; CDR2 reads FQGNSA. Trimming removed 1 base at V and 4 bases at J, with 23 bases between.

This clone occurred once. V usage is TRBV6-2 or TRBV6-3 and J usage is TRBJ2-5; 10 nucleotides match TRBD2. V was pared by 6 bases and J by 5 bases, with 3 bases of the junction left unmatched. CDR1 MNHEY and CDR2 SVGEGT come from the germline V gene. This CDR3 is 13 amino acids long. CDR3 bases: TGTGCCAGCAGCCAGCGGGGGGGGGAGACCCAGTACTTC. Translating gives CASSQRGGETQYF.

The genes are TRBV6-2 or TRBV6-3 and TRBJ1-2; TRBD1 aligns across 9 bases. Germline CDR1 MNHEY, CDR2 SVGEGT. This CDR3 has 15 amino acids. The junction had 2 bases not matched to a gene; V was cut back by 0 bases and J by 3 bases. DNA of the CDR3: TGTGCCAGCAGTTACTCGACAGGGGGGTACTATGGCTACACCTTC. Its protein product is CASSYSTGGYYGYTF.

This chain connects TRBV24-1 to TRBJ2-3; 8 bases align to TRBD1. The germline gives CDR1 KGHDR, CDR2 SFDVKD. V dropped 1 base and J dropped 9; count of bases not matched to a gene: 11. The length of the CDR3 is 16 residues. The CDR3 DNA reads TGTGCCACCAGTGATTTTCATGCAGGGGGCTGGGGCACGCAGTATTTT. It encodes CATSDFHAGGWGTQYF.

V usage is TRBV7-9 and J usage is TRBJ1-2; D not certain. With 5 bases removed from V and 0 bases from J, the gap between germline ends came to 16 bases. CDR3 size: 16 residues. Germline values: CDR1 SEHNR, CDR2 FQNEAQ (reference sequence). The CDR3 DNA reads TGTGCCAGCAGCCCGGGTTTCTCTGCTTCTAACTATGGCTACACCTTC. Translation gives CASSPGFSASNYGYTF.

The chain combines TRBV2 with TRBJ2-3, with 9 nucleotides matching TRBD2. The length of the CDR3 is 14 residues. After removal of 10 bases from V and 6 bases from J, the junction contained 11 bases not matched to a gene. The germline CDR1 and CDR2 sequences are SNHLY and FYNNEI. The CDR3 spells CATRVQREVDTQYF. In DNA, the CDR3 is TGTGCCACCAGAGTCCAGCGGGAGGTGGATACGCAGTATTTT.

The chain is built from TRBV6-2 or TRBV6-3 and TRBJ2-3, with D possibly matching TRBD1 (6 bases). The CDR3 has 13 amino acids. From germline, CDR1 is MNHEY and CDR2 SVGEGT. Trimming took 6 bases from V and 7 from J, leaving 14 bases between them. CDR3 sequence: CASSTTGSYTQYF. As DNA, the CDR3 is TGTGCCAGCAGCACGACAGGTTCCTATACGCAGTATTTT.

V usage is TRBV29-1 and J usage is TRBJ2-1, with 9 bases that match TRBD1. V was clipped by 0 bases and J by 4 bases; unmatched bases: 7. CDR3 length equals 16 residues. Germline assignment: CDR1 SQVTM and CDR2 ANQGSEA. The CDR3 loop is CSVEDPNRGLYNEQFF. The CDR3 DNA reads as TGCAGCGTTGAAGACCCCAACAGGGGGCTATACAATGAGCAGTTCTTC.

The J gene is TRBJ1-1, the V gene TRBV5-6; perhaps TRBD1 as D (6 bases). CDR1 SGHDT and CDR2 YYEEEE come from the germline V gene. V gave up 5 bases and J gave up 8 bases, with 10 bases separating them. CDR3 length: 11 amino acids. The CDR3 nucleotides read TGTGCCAGCAGGGGAAGGGGGGAAGCTTTCTTT. Protein sequence: CASRGRGEAFF.

V usage is TRBV6-2 or TRBV6-3 and J usage is TRBJ2-5, with D uncertain. Per germline, CDR1 MNHEY and CDR2 SVGEGT. The length of the CDR3 is 16 residues. The V end lost 1 base, the J end lost 5 bases, and 17 bases lay between the germline ends. The CDR3 coding sequence is TGTGCCAGCAGTTACTTCCCCAGGACCTATCTGGAGACCCAGTACTTC. Amino acid sequence: CASSYFPRTYLETQYF.

The V call is TRBV4-3, the J call TRBJ1-1, with D unresolved. V lost 0 bases and J 7 bases, leaving 12 bases between the germline ends. The CDR3 sequence is 14 residues long. Germline V lookup: CDR1 LGHNA, CDR2 YSLEER. In nucleotides, the CDR3 is TGCGCCAGCAGCCAAGATTCGGTTACAAGTGAAGCTTTCTTT. Its translation is CASSQDSVTSEAFF.

The gene calls are TRBV7-9 and TRBJ1-4; tentatively, D is TRBD1 (5 bases). Germline-derived CDR1 and CDR2 are SEHNR and FQNEAQ (reference sequence). With 1 base removed from V and 8 bases from J, the gap between germline ends came to 8 bases. The CDR3 is made up of 13 amino acids. This CDR3 is CASSLVRGEKLFF. The CDR3 region has the DNA TGTGCCAGCAGCTTAGTACGGGGGGAAAAACTGTTTTTT. The variable domain in full, with the rest retrieved from reference TRBV7-9 and TRBJ1-4, is DTGVSQNPRHKITKRGQNVTFRCDPISEHNRLYWYRQTLGQGPEFLTYFQNEAQLEKSRLLSDRFSAERPKGSFSTLEIQRTEQGDSAMYLCASSLVRGEKLFFGSGTQLSVL.

The gene calls are TRBV7-2 and TRBJ1-5; D might be TRBD1 (6 bases). Trimming cost V 8 bases and J 6 bases, with 14 bases left between them. The CDR3 covers 13 residues. Germline V gene data show CDR1 as SGHTA and CDR2 as FQGNSA. DNA for the CDR3: TGTGCCAGCTCGACAGGTGGACGTCAGCCCCAGCATTTT. Its translation: CASSTGGRQPQHF.

V gene TRBV15 combines with J gene TRBJ2-3; 9 nucleotides align to TRBD2. Looked up from germline, CDR1 is LNHNV and CDR2 is YYDKDF (reference sequence). The CDR3 is 16 residues long. The V and J ends lost 3 bases and 0 bases, in that order; junction bases with no gene match: 4. The CDR3 DNA reads as TGTGCCACCAGCAGTAGCAGCGGGAGGAGCACAGATACGCAGTATTTT. Protein product: CATSSSSGRSTDTQYF.

The V call is TRBV14, the J call TRBJ1-4, with D maybe TRBD1 (5 bases). V was trimmed by 1 base and J by 12 bases, leaving 12 bases between them. Per germline, CDR1 SGHDN and CDR2 FVKESK. The CDR3 is made up of 13 amino acids. CDR3 nucleotides: TGTGCCAGCAGCCAAGTTCGGGACGGAGAACTGTTTTTT. Its protein product is CASSQVRDGELFF.

The J gene is TRBJ1-3, the V gene TRBV3-1 (or the pseudogene TRBV3-2); 7 bases line up with TRBD1. Per the germline V gene, CDR1 is LGHDT and CDR2 is YNNKEL (reference sequence). The V and J ends lost 3 bases and 1 base, in that order; junction bases with no gene match: 6. This CDR3 spans 16 amino acids. The CDR3 nucleotides read TGTGCCAGCAGCCACGCACACAGGGGATCTGGAAACACCATATATTTT. Amino acids: CASSHAHRGSGNTIYF.